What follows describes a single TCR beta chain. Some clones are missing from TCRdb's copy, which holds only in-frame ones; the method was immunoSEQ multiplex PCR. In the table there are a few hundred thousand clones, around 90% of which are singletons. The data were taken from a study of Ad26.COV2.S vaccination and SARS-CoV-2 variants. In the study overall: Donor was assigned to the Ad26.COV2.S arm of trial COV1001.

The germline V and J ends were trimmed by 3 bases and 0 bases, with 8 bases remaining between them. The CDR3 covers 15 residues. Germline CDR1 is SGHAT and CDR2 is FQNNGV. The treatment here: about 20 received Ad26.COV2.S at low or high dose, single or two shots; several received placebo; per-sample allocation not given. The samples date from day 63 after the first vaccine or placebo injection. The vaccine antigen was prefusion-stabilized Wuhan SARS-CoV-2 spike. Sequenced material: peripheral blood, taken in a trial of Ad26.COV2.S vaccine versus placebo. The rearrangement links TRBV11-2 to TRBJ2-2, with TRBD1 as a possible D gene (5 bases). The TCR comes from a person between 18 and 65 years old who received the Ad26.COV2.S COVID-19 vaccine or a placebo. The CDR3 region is CASSLGQANTGELFF. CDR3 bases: TGTGCCAGCAGCTTGGGGCAAGCGAACACCGGGGAGCTGTTTTTT.